The 30 T cell receptor beta chains presented below share a single source sample, sequenced in a study of T cells in Graves' hyperthyroidism and ophthalmopathy. The source material, RNA transcripts, was used to amplify TCR beta CDR3 regions. Researchers ran a first-round RT-PCR on the TCR CDR3 using the HTBI primer set. TCRdb recomputed calls from the multiplex PCR reads with MiXCR, one row per CDR3 protein. The sample lists 500,000 to 600,000 distinct CDR3 sequences; under 60% were seen once. The sample was peripheral blood or thyroid tissue (not recorded which). The receptors stem from an adult woman with Graves' disease, either hyperthyroidism or ophthalmopathy (not recorded which).

V gene TRBV2 combines with J gene TRBJ1-6; D uncertain. CDR1 SNHLY and CDR2 FYNNEI come from the germline V gene. The CDR3 sequence is 14 residues long. V was pared by 4 bases and J by 8 bases, with 12 bases between. For the CDR3, the DNA is TGTGCCAGCAGTGCCCTGGACTGGGATTCACCCCTCCACTTT. Translated: CASSALDWDSPLHF.

This clonotype was seen a few times. V and J are TRBV10-3 and TRBJ2-5; 8 positions match TRBD2. CDR3 length: 15 residues. Per germline, CDR1 ENHRY and CDR2 SYGVKD. Losses at the gene ends were 2 bases for V and 5 bases for J; bases not matched to a gene: 7. This chain's CDR3 is CAISEREGMMETQYF. For the CDR3, the DNA is TGTGCCATCAGTGAGCGGGAGGGGATGATGGAGACCCAGTACTTC.

The V gene is TRBV20-1, the J gene TRBJ1-2; maybe TRBD1 (6 bases). V shed 3 bases and J shed 5 bases, with 10 bases lying between them. Germline-derived CDR1 and CDR2 are DFQATT and SNEGSKA (reference sequence). This CDR3 is 12 amino acids long. The CDR3 nucleotides are TGCAGTGCTAGGGACAGTCAATATGGCTACACCTTC. The encoded protein is CSARDSQYGYTF.

This clonotype has ten or more counts. The V call is TRBV7-8, the J call TRBJ1-1; D gene unclear. The germline gives CDR1 SGHVS, CDR2 FQNEAQ. V lost 8 bases, J lost 3 bases, and 19 bases lay in between. The CDR3 has 15 residues. For the CDR3, the DNA is TGTGCCAGCTCATCCCCGGAGGGTTTTGACACTGAAGCTTTCTTT. Translating it yields CASSSPEGFDTEAFF.

This clonotype was observed at least ten times. This chain joins TRBV2 and TRBJ1-2; 12 bases align to TRBD1. CDR1 and CDR2 from the germline V gene are SNHLY and FYNNEI. Trimming cost V 11 bases and J 5 bases; bases outside gene matches: 9. The CDR3 is 14 residues long. The CDR3 DNA follows: TGTGCCTCAGTAAGGGACAGGGGGCGGTATGGCTACACCTTC. This translates into CASVRDRGRYGYTF.

The rearrangement joins TRBV7-8 to TRBJ1-6, with 7 bases identical to TRBD1. The V segment lost 5 bases and the J segment 3 bases; nucleotides outside the gene matches: 7. The germline CDR1 and CDR2 sequences are SGHVS and FQNEAQ. This CDR3 contains 16 residues. This chain's CDR3 is CASSRGWDSYNSPLHF. The CDR3 DNA reads as TGTGCCAGCAGCCGTGGATGGGACAGCTATAATTCACCCCTCCACTTT.

This clonotype was observed at least ten times. The V call is TRBV12-3 or TRBV12-4, the J call TRBJ1-5; D gene uncertain. The CDR3 extends over 15 amino acids. V was trimmed by 3 bases and J by 2 bases, leaving 11 bases between them. The CDR3 coding sequence is TGTGCCAGCAGTTTGGCCGGTAATGGCAATCAGCCCCAGCATTTT. This codes for CASSLAGNGNQPQHF.

In this sample, this clonotype turned up many times. This sequence joins TRBV20-1 and TRBJ1-5, with 7 bases fitting TRBD1. Trimming at V came to 6 bases and at J to 5 bases, leaving 4 bases not matched to a gene. Germline assignment: CDR1 DFQATT and CDR2 SNEGSKA (reference sequence). CDR3 length equals 12 residues. This CDR3 reads CSAKQGHQPQHF. CDR3 bases: TGCAGTGCCAAACAGGGGCATCAGCCCCAGCATTTT.

As regards this clonotype: At one boundary the junction diverges from the germline segment, which might be a read error. This chain connects TRBV7-9 to TRBJ1-1; weak D call: TRBD1 (5 bases). The germline V gene has CDR1 SEHNR and CDR2 FQNEAQ (reference sequence). The CDR3 is made up of 15 amino acids. The CDR3 loop is CASSQGPGLNTEAFF. The CDR3 DNA is TGCGCCAGCAGCCAAGGTCCAGGGCTGAACACTGAAGCTTTCTTT.

This clonotype has at least ten counts. The genes are TRBV30 and TRBJ1-6; perhaps TRBD1 as D (5 bases). The CDR3 sequence is 12 residues long. Germline CDR1 GTSNPN, CDR2 SVGIG (reference sequence). V lost 7 bases and J lost 8, with 12 bases in between. The CDR3 bases are TGTGCCTCCCAGACAGCGGATTCACCCCTCCACTTT. Translating gives CASQTADSPLHF.

V and J are TRBV5-1 and TRBJ1-1, with 9 nucleotides matching TRBD1. CDR3 size: 16 residues. V gave up 3 bases and J gave up 2 bases; unmatched junction bases: 8. The germline gives CDR1 SGHRS, CDR2 YFSETQ. This chain's CDR3 is CASSSIPGQGNTEAFF. CDR3 nucleotides: TGCGCCAGCAGCTCCATCCCGGGACAGGGAAACACTGAAGCTTTCTTT.

The J gene is TRBJ1-2, the V gene TRBV7-9; the D gene is possibly TRBD1 (5 bases). Per the germline V gene, CDR1 is SEHNR and CDR2 is FQNEAQ (reference sequence). Trimming stripped 5 bases from V and 3 bases from J, with 16 bases between. The CDR3 totals 15 residues. The CDR3 here is CASSTDSGRHYGYTF. The CDR3 DNA is TGTGCCAGCAGCACAGACTCGGGACGGCACTATGGCTACACCTTC.

This clonotype appeared a few times. V and J are TRBV7-9 and TRBJ1-1; 10 positions match TRBD1. The CDR3 covers 13 residues. The V and J ends lost 4 bases and 11 bases, in that order; junction bases with no gene match: 7. The germline CDR1 and CDR2 sequences are SEHNR and FQNEAQ (reference sequence). The CDR3, as DNA: TGTGCCAGCAGCTCTAGACAGGGGGCTTTGGCTTTCTTT. It translates to CASSSRQGALAFF.

Comments on this clonotype: A single base separates this from a much larger clone, so it may be a read error. V gene TRBV7-3 combines with J gene TRBJ1-2; D is unresolved. V was pared by 7 bases and J by 8 bases, with 14 bases between. The CDR3 runs to 12 residues. Germline CDR1 is SGHTA and CDR2 is FQGTGA. The DNA for the CDR3 is TGTGCCAGCACCCGCGCCCAACAAGGCTACACCTTC. Translated: CASTRAQQGYTF.

The rearrangement links TRBV19 to TRBJ1-5; D call uncertain. The CDR3 is made up of 13 amino acids. V was pared by 9 bases and J by 0 bases, with 9 bases between. Germline V gene sequence: CDR1 LNHDA, CDR2 SQIVND (reference sequence). The CDR3: CARGGNSNQPQHF. The DNA of the CDR3 is TGTGCCAGGGGCGGAAATAGCAATCAGCCCCAGCATTTT.

This clonotype was detected ten times or more. This chain connects TRBV5-6 to TRBJ2-2; D is unclear. The V gene lost 0 bases and the J gene lost 7 bases, with 7 bases spanning the gap. Germline assignment: CDR1 SGHDT and CDR2 YYEEEE. The CDR3 loop spans 13 amino acids. DNA for the CDR3: TGTGCCAGCAGCTTGGGGGGATACGGGGAGCTGTTTTTT. As protein: CASSLGGYGELFF.

The chain couples TRBV2 to TRBJ2-5; possibly TRBD1 for D (5 bases). V lost 4 bases to trimming and J lost 5 bases, with 17 bases between them. The germline CDR1 and CDR2 sequences are SNHLY and FYNNEI. The CDR3 is 15 residues long. CDR3 protein: CASSADSHTGETQYF. The CDR3, as DNA: TGTGCCAGCAGTGCCGACAGCCACACCGGGGAGACCCAGTACTTC.

There are a few counts of this clonotype. The CDR3 DNA follows: TGTGCCAGCAGCCAGGGGAGGGGGAACACTGAAGCTTTCTTT. It yields the protein CASSQGRGNTEAFF. The chain uses TRBV7-9 and TRBJ1-1; possible D gene TRBD1, 6 bases. The CDR3 is 14 amino acids. CDR1 and CDR2 from the germline V gene are SEHNR and FQNEAQ (reference sequence). The V and J ends lost 5 bases and 1 base respectively, with 11 bases between them.

This chain connects TRBV28 to TRBJ1-6; 9 bases line up with TRBD1. V shed 8 bases, J shed 7 bases, and the junction held 9 bases outside the gene matches. The CDR3 runs to 15 residues. The germline gives CDR1 MDHEN, CDR2 SYDVKM. The CDR3 region has the DNA TGTGCCAGCCGTTACCTTGGACAGGGGAATTCACCCCTCCACTTT. This sequence encodes CASRYLGQGNSPLHF.

Concerning this clonotype itself: The CDR3 carries no conserved terminal phenylalanine or tryptophan, so it likely arises from a read error. The limits of the CDR3 on the DNA are not certain, so only TCRdb's listed CDR3 is given. V is TRBV19 and J is TRBJ1-2; TRBD1, the D gene given by the table, was not confirmed from the DNA. The CDR3 adds up to 9 amino acids, both ends counted. In germline, CDR1 is LNHDA, CDR2 SQIVND (reference sequence). CDR3: CASSTGQGV.

This clonotype was seen at least ten times. This chain links TRBV19 with TRBJ1-2; D may be TRBD1 (5 bases). CDR3 length: 11 amino acids. In germline, CDR1 is LNHDA, CDR2 SQIVND (reference sequence). V was trimmed by 6 bases and J by 8 bases, leaving 10 bases between them. CDR3 nucleotides: TGTGCCAGTAGGACAGAGGACGGCTACACCTTC. This codes for CASRTEDGYTF.

At least ten counts were recorded for this clonotype. The junction does not match germline at one end; this may be a read error. The V call is TRBV6-6, the J call TRBJ1-1; the D gene is possibly TRBD1 (6 bases). The CDR3 is made up of 14 amino acids. The V gene's germline CDR1 is MNHNY and CDR2 SVGAGI (reference sequence). CDR3 DNA: TGCGCCAGCAGCCCCAGAGGAGGGGGCACTGAAGCTTTCTTT. It is translated as CASSPRGGGTEAFF.

The CDR3: CASSPNQGGGTQYF. The CDR3 DNA follows: TGTGCCAGCAGCCCAAACCAGGGAGGGGGGACCCAGTACTTC. The chain couples TRBV7-9 to TRBJ2-5; possible D gene TRBD2, 7 bases. V was pared by 5 bases and J by 7 bases, with 17 bases between. This CDR3 spans 14 amino acids. Germline V gives CDR1 SEHNR, CDR2 FQNEAQ (reference sequence).

J is TRBJ2-7 and V is TRBV10-3; the match to TRBD1 covers 11 bases. The CDR3 consists of 14 residues. Germline V gene lookup returns CDR1 ENHRY and CDR2 SYGVKD. Here the CDR3 reads CARRTGGASYEQYF. CDR3 nucleotide sequence: TGTGCTAGGAGGACAGGGGGCGCGTCGTACGAGCAGTACTTC.

This sequence joins TRBV10-3 and TRBJ2-5, with D perhaps TRBD2 (5 bases). V lost 4 bases to trimming and J lost 7 bases, with 13 bases between them. CDR1 is ENHRY, CDR2 SYGVKD, per germline. The CDR3 is 13 amino acids. CDR3 in DNA: TGTGCCATCAGTGGAGGGTTAGTGGGGACCCAGTACTTC. This encodes CAISGGLVGTQYF.

In its sample, this clonotype was seen many times. This chain joins TRBV20-1 and TRBJ1-1; D ambiguous. The germline V gene encodes CDR1 DFQATT and CDR2 SNEGSKA (reference sequence). CDR3 size: 15 residues. V shed 0 bases and J shed 1 base, with 12 bases lying between them. CDR3 DNA: TGCAGTGCTAGAGATTCCGCAGGAAGGAACACTGAAGCTTTCTTT. Protein sequence: CSARDSAGRNTEAFF.

This clonotype has a count of ten or more. This chain uses TRBV3-1 with TRBJ1-5, with 11 bases identical to TRBD1. The germline V gene has CDR1 LGHDT and CDR2 YNNKEL (reference sequence). The J segment lost 5 bases and the V segment lost 4 bases, leaving 4 bases of the junction unmatched. The CDR3 loop spans 15 amino acids. This chain's CDR3 is CASSRTGGSDQPQHF. The CDR3 DNA reads as TGTGCCAGCAGCCGGACAGGGGGCTCGGATCAGCCCCAGCATTTT.

The DNA of the CDR3 is TGTGCCATCAGTGAGTCCAGGGGGCGTTCACCCCTCCACTTT. Its translation: CAISESRGRSPLHF. J is TRBJ1-6 and V is TRBV10-3; 8 nucleotides line up with TRBD1. This CDR3 has 14 amino acids. The germline V gene has CDR1 ENHRY and CDR2 SYGVKD. V was pared by 0 bases and J by 9 bases, with 1 base of the junction left unmatched.

V usage is TRBV7-2 and J usage is TRBJ1-6, with D maybe TRBD1 (5 bases). The germline V and J ends were trimmed by 1 base and 10 bases, with 14 bases remaining between them. The germline CDR1 and CDR2 sequences are SGHTA and FQGNSA. The CDR3 runs 15 residues. CDR3 protein: CASSLGRAGTSPLHF. CDR3 sequence (DNA): TGTGCCAGCAGCTTAGGGAGGGCGGGGACCTCACCCCTCCACTTT.

The V and J genes are TRBV5-1 and TRBJ1-1; 7 bases map to TRBD1. This CDR3 has 13 amino acids. Losses at the gene ends were 4 bases for V and 8 bases for J; bases not matched to a gene: 8. Per the germline V gene, CDR1 is SGHRS and CDR2 is YFSETQ. CDR3 in DNA: TGCGCCAGCAGCCCGGCGGACAGGATCGAAGCTTTCTTT. It encodes CASSPADRIEAFF.